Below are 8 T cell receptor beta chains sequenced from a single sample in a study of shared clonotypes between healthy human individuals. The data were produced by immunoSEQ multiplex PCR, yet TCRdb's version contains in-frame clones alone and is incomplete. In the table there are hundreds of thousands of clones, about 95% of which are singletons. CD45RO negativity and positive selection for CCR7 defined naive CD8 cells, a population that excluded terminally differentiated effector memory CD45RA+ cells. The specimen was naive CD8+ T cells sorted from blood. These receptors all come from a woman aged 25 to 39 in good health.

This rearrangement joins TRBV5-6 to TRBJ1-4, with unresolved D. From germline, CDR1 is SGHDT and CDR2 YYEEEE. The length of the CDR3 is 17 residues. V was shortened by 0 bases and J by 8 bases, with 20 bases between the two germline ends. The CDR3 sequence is CASSLGRWASGHEKLFF. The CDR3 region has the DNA TGTGCCAGCAGCTTGGGGAGGTGGGCATCCGGCCACGAAAAACTGTTTTTT. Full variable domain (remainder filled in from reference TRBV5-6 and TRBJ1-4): DAGVTQSPTHLIKTRGQQVTLRCSPKSGHDTVSWYQQALGQGPQFIFQYYEEEERQRGNFPDRFSGHQFPNYSSELNVNALLLGDSALYLCASSLGRWASGHEKLFFGSGTQLSVL.

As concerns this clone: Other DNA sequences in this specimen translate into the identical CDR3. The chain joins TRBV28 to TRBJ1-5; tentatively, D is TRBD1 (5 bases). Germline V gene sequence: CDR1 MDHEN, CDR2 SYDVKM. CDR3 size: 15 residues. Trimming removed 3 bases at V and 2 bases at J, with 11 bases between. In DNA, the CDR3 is TGTGCCAGCAGTTTGGGGCTACAGGGCAATCAGCCCCAGCATTTT. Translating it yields CASSLGLQGNQPQHF.

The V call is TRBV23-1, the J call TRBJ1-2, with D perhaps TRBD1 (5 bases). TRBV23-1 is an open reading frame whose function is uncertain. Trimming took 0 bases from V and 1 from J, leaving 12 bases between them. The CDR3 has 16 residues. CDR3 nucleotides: TGCGCCAGCAGTCAATCGAACAGGCCAAATAACTATGGCTACACCTTC. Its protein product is CASSQSNRPNNYGYTF.

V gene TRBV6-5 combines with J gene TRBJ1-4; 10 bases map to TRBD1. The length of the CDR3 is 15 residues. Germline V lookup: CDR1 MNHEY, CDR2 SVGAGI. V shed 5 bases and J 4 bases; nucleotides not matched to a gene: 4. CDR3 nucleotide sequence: TGTGCCAGCAGTCTTTGGACAGGGGGTAATGAAAAACTGTTTTTT. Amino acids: CASSLWTGGNEKLFF.

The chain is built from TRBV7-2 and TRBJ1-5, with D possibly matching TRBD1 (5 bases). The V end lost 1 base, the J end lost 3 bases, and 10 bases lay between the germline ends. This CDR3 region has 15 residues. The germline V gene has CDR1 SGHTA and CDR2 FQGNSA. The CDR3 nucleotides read TGTGCCAGCAGCTTAGATCGGGGGTCCAATCAGCCCCAGCATTTT. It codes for CASSLDRGSNQPQHF.

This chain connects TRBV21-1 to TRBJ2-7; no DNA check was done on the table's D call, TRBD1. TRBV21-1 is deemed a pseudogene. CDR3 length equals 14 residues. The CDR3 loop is CASRPSRGFHEQYF. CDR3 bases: TGTGCCAGCAGGCCATCCAGGGGTTTCCACGAGCAGTACTTC.

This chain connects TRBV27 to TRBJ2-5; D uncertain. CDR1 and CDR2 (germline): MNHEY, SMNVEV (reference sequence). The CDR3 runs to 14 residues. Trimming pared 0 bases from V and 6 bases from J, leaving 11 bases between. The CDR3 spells CASSLSSPGQTQYF. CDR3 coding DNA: TGTGCCAGCAGTTTATCAAGCCCCGGGCAGACCCAGTACTTC.

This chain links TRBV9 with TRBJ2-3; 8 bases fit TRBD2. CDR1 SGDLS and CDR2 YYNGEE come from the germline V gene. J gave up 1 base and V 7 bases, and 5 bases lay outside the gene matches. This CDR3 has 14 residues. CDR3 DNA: TGTGCCAGCTCTACTAGCGGTCGCACAGATACGCAGTATTTT. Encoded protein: CASSTSGRTDTQYF.